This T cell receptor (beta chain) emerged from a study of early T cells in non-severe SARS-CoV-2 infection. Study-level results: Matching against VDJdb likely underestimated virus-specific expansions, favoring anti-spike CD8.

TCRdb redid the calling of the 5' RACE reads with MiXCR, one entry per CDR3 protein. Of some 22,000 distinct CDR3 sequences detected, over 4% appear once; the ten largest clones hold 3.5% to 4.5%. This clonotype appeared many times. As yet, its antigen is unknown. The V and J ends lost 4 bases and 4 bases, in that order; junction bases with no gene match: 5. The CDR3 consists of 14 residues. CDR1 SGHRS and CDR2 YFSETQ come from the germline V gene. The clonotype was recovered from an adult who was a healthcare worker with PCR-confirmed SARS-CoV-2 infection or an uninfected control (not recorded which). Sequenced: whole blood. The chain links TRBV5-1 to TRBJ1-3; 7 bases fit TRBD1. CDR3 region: CASSNRGEGNTIYF. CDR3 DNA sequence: TGCGCCAGCAGCAACAGGGGTGAAGGAAACACCATATATTTT.